The clone carrying this T cell receptor beta chain showed up just a few times. The antigen is not known. The data derive from a study of OX40 agonist ivuxolimab in advanced cancers. Study-level results: Antigen targets of the expanded peripheral T cells went undetermined. On average, CD8+ T cells had more expanded clones than CD4+.

This CDR3 comprises 15 residues. The germline V gene encodes CDR1 SNHLY and CDR2 FYNNEI. J gave up 1 base and V 7 bases, and 5 bases lay outside the gene matches. The sampling schedule covered blood at baseline, cycle 4 day 1, and cycle 7 day 1. Produced via immunoSEQ multiplex PCR; TCRdb's table is partial and in-frame only. The repertoire has 98,000 or so clones, around nine tenths of them found once; the top ten carry around 0.82%. The sequences come from CD4+ or CD8+ T cells sorted from blood, collected in a trial of the OX40 agonist ivuxolimab. The chain uses TRBV2 and TRBJ2-5; TRBD2 matches 11 bases. The receptor comes from an adult with an advanced solid tumor such as melanoma, head and neck, liver or kidney cancer. The CDR3 bases are TGTGCCAGCAATTTGGGACTAGCGGTCCAAGAGACCCAGTACTTC. Residues: CASNLGLAVQETQYF.